This is a list of T cell receptor beta chains from one sample in a study of blood T cells in healthy people across ages. From the 5' RACE reads, TCRdb called clonotypes with MiXCR, one entry per CDR3 protein. The sample has over 600,000 distinct CDR3 sequences, about 61% seen once. Sequenced sample: blood. These receptors were obtained from a man in his forties in good health. The CDR3 runs from the conserved cysteine through the conserved F or W. D genes are given only for firm matches. Rows may omit the clone size; those that give it use once, few, many or a size class.

TRBV6-2/TRBV6-3	TRBJ2-7	TRBD1	13	-	CASRGTDYYEQYF	TGTGCCAGCAGAGGGACAGATTACTACGAGCAGTACTTC
TRBV20-1	TRBJ1-6	TRBD1	15	many	CSYTNAGQINSPLHF	TGCAGCTACACGAACGCGGGACAGATAAATTCACCCCTCCACTTT
TRBV6-2/TRBV6-3	TRBJ2-1	-	13	-	CASSYPGYRAQFF	TGTGCCAGCAGTTACCCCGGCTACAGAGCCCAGTTCTTC
TRBV28	TRBJ2-3	TRBD1	15	few	CASSPTGQGSDTQYF	TGTGCCAGCAGTCCAACGGGACAGGGGTCAGATACGCAGTATTTT
TRBV20-1	TRBJ2-1	-	12	-	CSARRGRNEQFF	TGCAGTGCTAGACGTGGGAGAAATGAGCAGTTCTTC
TRBV10-3	TRBJ2-7	TRBD1	14	few	CAISDGTGNHEQYF	TGTGCCATCAGTGATGGGACAGGGAATCACGAGCAGTACTTC
TRBV27	TRBJ2-7	-	13	-	CASKKGGDYEQYF	TGTGCCAGCAAGAAGGGAGGAGATTACGAGCAGTACTTC
TRBV10-3	TRBJ2-1	TRBD2	16	-	CAISSGTSGGDNEQFF	TGTGCCATCAGCTCCGGGACTAGCGGGGGGGACAATGAGCAGTTCTTC
TRBV10-3	TRBJ2-7	-	13	-	CAISLRQNYEQYF	TGTGCCATCAGCCTTAGACAAAACTACGAGCAGTACTTC
TRBV10-3	TRBJ2-5	-	17	few	CAISESDPGPRGETQYF	TGTGCCATCAGTGAGTCGGACCCGGGACCCAGAGGGGAGACCCAGTACTTC
TRBV27	TRBJ2-3	-	12	-	CASGRNTDTQYF	TGTGCCTCGGGACGGAACACAGATACGCAGTATTTT
TRBV12-3/TRBV12-4	TRBJ2-2	-	15	-	CASSSRWRGNGELFF	TGTGCCAGCAGTTCTAGATGGCGGGGTAACGGGGAGCTGTTTTTT
TRBV28	TRBJ1-1	TRBD1	13	-	CASTGQVYTEAFF	TGTGCCAGTACGGGACAGGTTTACACTGAAGCTTTCTTT
TRBV6-6	TRBJ2-1	TRBD2	14	-	CASLGTSGYNEQFF	TGTGCCAGCTTAGGGACTAGCGGATACAATGAGCAGTTCTTC
TRBV5-1	TRBJ2-6	TRBD2	18	-	CASSLSGTKHTGANVLTF	TGCGCCAGCAGCCTATCGGGGACTAAACATACTGGGGCCAACGTCCTGACTTTC